This T cell receptor beta chain comes out of a study of cytomegalovirus exposure and HLA in healthy donors. The primer mix had 60 Vbeta and 13 Jbeta primers. TCRdb's table, derived via immunoSEQ multiplex PCR, lists solely in-frame clones and lacks some. The sample lists about 250,000 clones; roughly two thirds were seen once. The CDR3 is 13 amino acids. With 4 bases removed from V and 4 bases from J, the gap between germline ends came to 8 bases. Germline V gene sequence: CDR1 MNHNS, CDR2 SASEGT. The receptor was derived from a female donor in good health and CMV-seronegative. This sequence joins TRBV6-1 and TRBJ2-1; D uncertain. Material for sequencing was PBMCs. CDR3 DNA: TGTGCCAGCAGTGCCTACCCTTACAATGAGCAGTTCTTC. Residues: CASSAYPYNEQFF.